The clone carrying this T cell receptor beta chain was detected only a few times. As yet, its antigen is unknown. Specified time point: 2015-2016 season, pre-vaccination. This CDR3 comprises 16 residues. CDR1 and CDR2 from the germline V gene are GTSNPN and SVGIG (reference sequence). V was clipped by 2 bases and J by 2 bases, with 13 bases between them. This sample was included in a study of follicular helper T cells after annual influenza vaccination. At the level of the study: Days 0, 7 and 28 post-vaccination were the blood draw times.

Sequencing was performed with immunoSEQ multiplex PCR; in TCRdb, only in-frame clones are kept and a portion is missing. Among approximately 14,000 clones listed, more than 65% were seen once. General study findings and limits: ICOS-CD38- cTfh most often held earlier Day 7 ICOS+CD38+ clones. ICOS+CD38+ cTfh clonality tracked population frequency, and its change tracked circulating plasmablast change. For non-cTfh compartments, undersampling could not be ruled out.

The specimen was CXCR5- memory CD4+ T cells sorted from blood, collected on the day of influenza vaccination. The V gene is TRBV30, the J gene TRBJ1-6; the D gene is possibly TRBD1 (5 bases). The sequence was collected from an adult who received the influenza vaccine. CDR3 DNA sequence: TGTGCCTGGAGTTATCAGGGTGTGACCTATAATTCACCCCTCCACTTT. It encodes CAWSYQGVTYNSPLHF.